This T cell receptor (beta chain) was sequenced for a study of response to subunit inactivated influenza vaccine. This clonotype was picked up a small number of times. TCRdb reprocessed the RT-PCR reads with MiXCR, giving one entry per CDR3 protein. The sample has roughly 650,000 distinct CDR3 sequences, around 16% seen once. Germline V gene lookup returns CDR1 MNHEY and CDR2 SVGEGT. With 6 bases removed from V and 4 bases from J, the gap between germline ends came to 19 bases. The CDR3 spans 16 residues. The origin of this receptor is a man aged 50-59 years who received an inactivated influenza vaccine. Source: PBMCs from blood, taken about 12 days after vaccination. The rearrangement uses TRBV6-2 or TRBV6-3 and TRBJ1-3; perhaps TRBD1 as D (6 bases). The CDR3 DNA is TGTGCCAGCAGCCCGGACAGAGTCCTAGACGGAAACACCATATATTTT. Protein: CASSPDRVLDGNTIYF.